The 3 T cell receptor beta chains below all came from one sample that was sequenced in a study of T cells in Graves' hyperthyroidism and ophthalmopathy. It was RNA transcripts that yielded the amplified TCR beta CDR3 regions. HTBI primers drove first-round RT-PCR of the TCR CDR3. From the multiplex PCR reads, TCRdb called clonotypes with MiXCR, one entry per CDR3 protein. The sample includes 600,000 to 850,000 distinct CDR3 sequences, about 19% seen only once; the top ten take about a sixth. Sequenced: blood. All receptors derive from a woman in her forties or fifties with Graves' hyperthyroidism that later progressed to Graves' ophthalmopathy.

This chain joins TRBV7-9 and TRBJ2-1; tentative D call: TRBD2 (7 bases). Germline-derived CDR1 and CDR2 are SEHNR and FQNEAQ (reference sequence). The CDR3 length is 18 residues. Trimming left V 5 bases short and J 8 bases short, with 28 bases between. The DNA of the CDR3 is TGTGCCAGCAGCCCAGGGCCTGCGGGGGCCCGTCGTTTCGATGAGCAGTTCTTC. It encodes CASSPGPAGARRFDEQFF. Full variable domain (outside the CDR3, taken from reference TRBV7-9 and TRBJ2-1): DTGVSQNPRHKITKRGQNVTFRCDPISEHNRLYWYRQTLGQGPEFLTYFQNEAQLEKSRLLSDRFSAERPKGSFSTLEIQRTEQGDSAMYLCASSPGPAGARRFDEQFFGPGTRLTVL.

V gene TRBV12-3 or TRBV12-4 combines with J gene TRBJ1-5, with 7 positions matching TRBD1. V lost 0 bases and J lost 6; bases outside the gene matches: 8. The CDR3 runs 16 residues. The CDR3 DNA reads TGTGCCAGCAGTTTAGCGCCGACAGGGAGGGGTCAGCCCCAGCATTTT. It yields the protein CASSLAPTGRGQPQHF.

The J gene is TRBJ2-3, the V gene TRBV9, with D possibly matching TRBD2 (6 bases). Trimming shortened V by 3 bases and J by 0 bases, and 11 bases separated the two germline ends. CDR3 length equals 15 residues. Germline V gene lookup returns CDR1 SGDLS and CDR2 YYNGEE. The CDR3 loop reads CASSDGGPSTDTQYF. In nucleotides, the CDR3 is TGTGCCAGCAGCGACGGGGGACCTAGCACAGATACGCAGTATTTT.